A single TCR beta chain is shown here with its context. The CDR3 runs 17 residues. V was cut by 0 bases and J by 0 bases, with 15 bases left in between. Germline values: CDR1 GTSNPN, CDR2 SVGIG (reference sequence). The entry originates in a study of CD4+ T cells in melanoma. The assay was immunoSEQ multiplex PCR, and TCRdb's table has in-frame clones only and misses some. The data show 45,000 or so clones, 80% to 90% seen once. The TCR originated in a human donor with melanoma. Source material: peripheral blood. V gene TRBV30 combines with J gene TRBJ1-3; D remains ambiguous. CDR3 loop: CAWSVNPPPSSGNTIYF. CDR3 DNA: TGTGCCTGGAGTGTAAACCCCCCACCCAGCTCTGGAAACACCATATATTTT.